Each of the 27 T cell receptor beta chains below was sequenced from the same sample in a study of T cells after yellow fever vaccination. TCRdb re-analysed the 5' RACE reads in MiXCR, keeping a single row per CDR3 protein. The sample lists 200,000 to 300,000 distinct CDR3 sequences; roughly 6.3% were seen once. The sequencing used CD4+ T cells sorted from PBMCs, collected on the day of the yellow fever booster vaccination. The receptors were sampled from a man younger than 45 who received the YFV17D yellow fever vaccine.

The chain joins TRBV14 to TRBJ2-7, with 10 bases fitting TRBD1. Losses at the gene ends were 1 base for V and 6 bases for J; bases not matched to a gene: 6. The germline V gene encodes CDR1 SGHDN and CDR2 FVKESK. The CDR3 extends over 15 amino acids. CDR3: CASSQATGGVSEQYF. The CDR3 DNA reads TGTGCCAGCAGCCAAGCGACAGGGGGCGTTTCCGAGCAGTACTTC.

This clonotype has a handful of counts. This chain uses TRBV5-1 with TRBJ2-7; possible D gene TRBD2, 6 bases. CDR1 SGHRS and CDR2 YFSETQ come from the germline V gene. Trimming left V 3 bases short and J 2 bases short, with 15 bases between. This CDR3 comprises 15 residues. The CDR3 nucleotides are TGCGCCAGCAGCTGGCGGGGCGGGACGACCTACGAGCAGTACTTC. Protein: CASSWRGGTTYEQYF. Variable domain in full (rest from reference TRBV5-1 and TRBJ2-7): KAGVTQTPRYLIKTRGQQVTLSCSPISGHRSVSWYQQTPGQGLQFLFEYFSETQRNKGNFPGRFSGRQFSNSRSEMNVSTLELGDSALYLCASSWRGGTTYEQYFGPGTRLTVT.

This clonotype was detected ten times or more. The V and J genes are TRBV7-2 and TRBJ2-7, with D unresolved. The CDR3 has 14 residues. V lost 4 bases to trimming and J lost 3 bases, with 13 bases between them. Germline CDR1 is SGHTA and CDR2 is FQGNSA. DNA of the CDR3: TGTGCCAGCAGCTCGGCAGGTGGTGGCTACGAGCAGTACTTC. Its translation: CASSSAGGGYEQYF.

The gene calls are TRBV11-3 and TRBJ2-1; 7 bases are a match to TRBD1. Looked up from germline, CDR1 is SGHNT and CDR2 is YENEEA. The CDR3 is made up of 15 amino acids. Unmatched junction bases numbered 4, after V lost 5 bases and J lost 0 bases. The CDR3 region is CASSARQGSYNEQFF. For the CDR3, the DNA is TGTGCCAGCAGCGCGCGACAGGGCTCCTACAATGAGCAGTTCTTC. Full variable domain (outside the CDR3, taken from reference TRBV11-3 and TRBJ2-1): EAGVVQSPRYKIIEKKQPVAFWCNPISGHNTLYWYLQNLGQGPELLIRYENEEAVDDSQLPKDRFSAERLKGVDSTLKIQPAELGDSAVYLCASSARQGSYNEQFFGPGTRLTVL.

This clonotype was detected a few times. V gene TRBV20-1 combines with J gene TRBJ1-1; 9 nucleotides agree with TRBD1. The germline V gene has CDR1 DFQATT and CDR2 SNEGSKA (reference sequence). The length of the CDR3 is 14 residues. V was clipped by 5 bases and J by 5 bases; unmatched bases: 9. CDR3 region: CSAPLGQGRTEAFF. In DNA form, the CDR3 reads TGCAGTGCTCCCTTGGGACAGGGAAGAACTGAAGCTTTCTTT.

This clonotype was picked up one time. A much larger clone differs from this one at a single base, so this may be a read error. V gene TRBV20-1 combines with J gene TRBJ2-7; a possible D gene is TRBD2 (6 bases). The CDR3 contains 13 residues. Germline V gene sequence: CDR1 DFQATT, CDR2 SNEGSKA (reference sequence). The CDR3 DNA follows: TGCAGTGCTAGGCGCGGGGCGGCGTACGTGCAGTACTTC. Residues: CSARRGAAYVQYF.

This clonotype was detected ten times or more. V usage is TRBV20-1 and J usage is TRBJ2-5; 12 positions match TRBD2. This CDR3 contains 15 residues. The germline CDR1 and CDR2 sequences are DFQATT and SNEGSKA (reference sequence). V lost 4 bases, J lost 4 bases, and 7 bases stayed unmatched. CDR3 sequence: CSAIRLAGAAETQYF. CDR3 DNA: TGCAGTGCTATCCGACTAGCGGGGGCGGCAGAGACCCAGTACTTC.

This clonotype was detected many times. This chain joins TRBV21-1 and TRBJ2-1; TRBD2 was called by the table and not checked on the DNA. TRBV21-1 is an annotated pseudogene. The CDR3 loop spans 15 amino acids. The DNA of the CDR3 is TGTGCCAGCAGCATGCTAGTCCTGTCCTACAATGAGCAGTTCTTC. Translating it yields CASSMLVLSYNEQFF.

This clonotype was counted a few times. The chain uses TRBV4-3 and TRBJ2-3, with 10 bases lining up with TRBD2. The CDR3 loop spans 19 amino acids. Germline CDR1 and CDR2: LGHNA and YSLEER. J lost 4 bases, V lost 0 bases, and 13 bases had no gene match. CDR3 sequence: CASSQDAASGSRVADTQYF. Written as DNA, the CDR3 is TGCGCCAGCAGCCAAGATGCGGCTAGCGGGAGTAGGGTGGCAGATACGCAGTATTTT.

This clonotype appeared a few times. The gene calls are TRBV20-1 and TRBJ2-1, with D unclear. Trimming took off 4 bases at V and 1 base at J, with 11 bases between the two ends. Germline CDR1 is DFQATT and CDR2 is SNEGSKA (reference sequence). The CDR3 runs 14 residues. Written as DNA, the CDR3 is TGCAGTGCTACTCAGGTTGAATCCTACAATGAGCAGTTCTTC. Its translation: CSATQVESYNEQFF.

This clonotype turned up a few times. V and J are TRBV2 and TRBJ2-3; 9 bases line up with TRBD2. V trimming: 3 bases; J trimming: 3 bases; junction bases outside the gene matches: 4. Germline CDR1 SNHLY, CDR2 FYNNEI. This CDR3 is 15 amino acids long. The CDR3 DNA reads TGTGCCAGCAGTGAGGGTAGCGGGAGTACAGATACGCAGTATTTT. This translates into CASSEGSGSTDTQYF.

This clonotype was observed a few times. The chain uses TRBV11-2 and TRBJ2-1; D remains unclear. The CDR3 spans 14 residues. Between the trimmed V and J ends, which lost 2 bases and 8 bases, there was a span of 13 bases. Germline loops: CDR1 SGHAT, CDR2 FQNNGV. CDR3 coding DNA: TGTGCCAGCAGCTTATCAGCTTCCCAATATGAGCAGTTCTTC. Translation: CASSLSASQYEQFF.

This chain joins TRBV27 and TRBJ2-5; TRBD2 matches 8 bases. The CDR3 spans 17 residues. With 3 bases clipped from V and 4 bases from J, the junction kept 13 bases outside the gene matches. Germline lookup yields CDR1 MNHEY and CDR2 SMNVEV (reference sequence). DNA for the CDR3: TGTGCCAGCAGTTTCCAACAAGCGGGGGATTCTGGAGAGACCCAGTACTTC. Translation: CASSFQQAGDSGETQYF.

This clonotype was recorded many times. The chain is built from TRBV5-1 and TRBJ2-1; 9 nucleotides agree with TRBD2. V was clipped by 0 bases and J by 8 bases; unmatched bases: 12. CDR3 length equals 17 residues. Germline CDR1 is SGHRS and CDR2 is YFSETQ. CDR3 loop: CASSLVSSGIRIDEQFF. The CDR3, as DNA: TGCGCCAGCAGCTTGGTGTCTAGCGGGATCAGAATAGATGAGCAGTTCTTC.

This clonotype has a count of ten or more. This chain links TRBV19 with TRBJ2-1; either TRBD1 or TRBD2 may supply D (6 bases each). CDR1 and CDR2 from the germline V gene are LNHDA and SQIVND (reference sequence). The CDR3 runs to 14 residues. V lost 5 bases, J lost 9 bases, and 17 bases lay in between. CDR3 loop: CASSPLGGMGEQFF. The CDR3 DNA sequence: TGTGCCAGTAGTCCCCTAGGGGGGATGGGTGAGCAGTTCTTC.

This clonotype was recorded many times. The V gene is TRBV18, the J gene TRBJ2-1; 14 bases agree with TRBD2. The CDR3 has 18 amino acids. Germline loops: CDR1 KGHSH, CDR2 LQKENI. Trimming took 6 bases from V and 5 from J; bases not matched to a gene: 12. The chain's CDR3 is CASSQLTSGRAMDNEQFF. The CDR3 DNA sequence: TGTGCCAGCTCGCAATTGACTAGCGGGAGGGCCATGGACAATGAGCAGTTCTTC.

The chain combines TRBV7-9 with TRBJ2-3; the D is unclear. V was shortened by 1 base and J by 6 bases, with 8 bases between the two germline ends. This CDR3 is 13 amino acids long. Germline-derived CDR1 and CDR2 are SEHNR and FQNEAQ (reference sequence). The CDR3 DNA reads as TGTGCCAGCAGCTTAGGTGAAGCGGATACGCAGTATTTT. Translating gives CASSLGEADTQYF.

This clonotype was picked up many times. The DNA of the CDR3 is TGTGCCAGCAGCTTAGCACCGTTTCCTGCCGATGAGCAGTTCTTC. Translated: CASSLAPFPADEQFF. This chain links TRBV7-8 with TRBJ2-1; D gene uncertain. This CDR3 contains 15 residues. Trimming pared 0 bases from V and 8 bases from J, leaving 14 bases between. From germline, CDR1 is SGHVS and CDR2 FQNEAQ.

This clonotype showed up just a few times. The rearrangement links TRBV2 to TRBJ2-5; no clear D gene. In germline, CDR1 is SNHLY, CDR2 FYNNEI. V gave up 3 bases and J gave up 6 bases, with 8 bases separating them. This CDR3 has 12 amino acids. CDR3 amino acids: CASSDGRQTQYF. CDR3 DNA sequence: TGTGCCAGCAGTGATGGTCGCCAGACCCAGTACTTC.

The rearrangement links TRBV9 to TRBJ2-1; no clear D gene. Between the trimmed V and J ends, which lost 7 bases and 9 bases, there was a span of 5 bases. The CDR3 is made up of 9 amino acids. Germline V lookup: CDR1 SGDLS, CDR2 YYNGEE. This CDR3 reads CASRSEQFF. In DNA form, the CDR3 reads TGTGCCAGCCGATCTGAGCAGTTCTTC. Filled out from reference TRBV9 and TRBJ2-1, the complete variable domain reads DSGVTQTPKHLITATGQRVTLRCSPRSGDLSVYWYQQSLDQGLQFLIQYYNGEERAKGNILERFSAQQFPDLHSELNLSSLELGDSALYFCASRSEQFFGPGTRLTVL.

In its sample, this clonotype was seen many times. This chain connects TRBV12-3 or TRBV12-4 to TRBJ2-2, with 9 bases identical to TRBD1. V lost 4 bases and J lost 4; bases outside the gene matches: 7. The CDR3 covers 16 residues. CDR3 sequence reads: CASSSAGTGSTGELFF. The CDR3 nucleotides are TGTGCCAGCAGTTCAGCCGGGACAGGGTCCACCGGGGAGCTGTTTTTT.

This clonotype was seen repeatedly, ten times or more. V usage is TRBV9 and J usage is TRBJ2-2; D unresolved. The CDR3 is 13 amino acids. V gave up 2 bases and J gave up 6 bases, with 8 bases separating them. The germline gives CDR1 SGDLS, CDR2 YYNGEE. CDR3 nucleotides: TGTGCCAGCAGCGTGTCGGGTTCCGGGGAGCTGTTTTTT. Translated, it gives CASSVSGSGELFF.

This sequence joins TRBV11-2 and TRBJ2-1; 9 bases are shared with TRBD2. CDR1 and CDR2 (germline): SGHAT, FQNNGV. CDR3 length: 15 amino acids. Trimming at V came to 5 bases and at J to 10 bases, leaving 12 bases not matched to a gene. CDR3 coding DNA: TGTGCCAGCAGCCCGTCTGGCGGGAGGGCCGCCGAGCAGTTCTTC. Its translation: CASSPSGGRAAEQFF. Supplemented by reference TRBV11-2 and TRBJ2-1, the full variable domain reads EAGVAQSPRYKIIEKRQSVAFWCNPISGHATLYWYQQILGQGPKLLIQFQNNGVVDDSQLPKDRFSAERLKGVDSTLKIQPAKLEDSAVYLCASSPSGGRAAEQFFGPGTRLTVL.

The sample holds many counts of this clonotype. The chain links TRBV6-2 or TRBV6-3 to TRBJ2-5; no clear D gene. The CDR3 length is 15 residues. Germline V gene sequence: CDR1 MNHEY, CDR2 SVGEGT. Trimming took 3 bases from V and 0 from J, leaving 11 bases between them. The CDR3 reads CASSYQLRDQETQYF. The CDR3 coding sequence is TGTGCCAGCAGTTATCAGCTTAGGGACCAAGAGACCCAGTACTTC.

This clonotype was picked up many times. The CDR3 DNA reads as TGCGCCAGCGGGAGGGGGCAGTTCTTC. Translation gives CASGRGQFF. This rearrangement joins TRBV23-1 to TRBJ2-1; TRBD2 matches at 7 bases. TRBV23-1 carries the ORF label, with uncertain function. CDR3 size: 9 residues. Trimming cost V 8 bases and J 12 bases; bases outside gene matches: 1.

Only a few counts were recorded for this clonotype. This chain uses TRBV6-1 with TRBJ2-3, with 10 bases aligning to TRBD2. The germline gives CDR1 MNHNS, CDR2 SASEGT. The J segment lost 1 base and the V segment lost 10 bases, leaving 14 bases of the junction unmatched. The CDR3 is 17 amino acids. This CDR3 is CAIRDASGLAGTDTQYF. In nucleotides, the CDR3 is TGTGCCATCAGAGACGCCTCCGGACTAGCGGGCACAGATACGCAGTATTTT.

In this sample, this clonotype turned up a few times. J is TRBJ2-7 and V is TRBV7-9, with D perhaps matching TRBD1 or TRBD2 (5 bases each). V lost 5 bases and J lost 9, with 23 bases in between. The CDR3 runs 15 residues. CDR1 and CDR2 (germline): SEHNR, FQNEAQ (reference sequence). As DNA, the CDR3 is TGTGCCAGCAGCCCAAGTTCCGGGACCGCGAAAGGGCAGTACTTC. This codes for CASSPSSGTAKGQYF.